The 8 T cell receptor beta chains below all came from one sample that was sequenced in a study of cytomegalovirus exposure and HLA in healthy donors (dated by TCRdb to 2017 to 2019). The library was made by the immunoSEQ multiplex PCR assay. In TCRdb, the immuneACCESS table is reduced to in-frame sequences with V and J assigned. These tables do not hold every clone; where another copy was compared, an unresolved V gene accounts for under half, and the others remain unexplained. This sample gives around 130,000 clones in total; about 83% of them show up just once. In total, the top ten clones hold roughly 2% of the sample. Input material: PBMCs. The source is a woman in her twenties or thirties in good health and CMV-seronegative.

This chain joins TRBV5-4 and TRBJ2-1; TRBD1 is a possible D gene (5 bases). V lost 2 bases and J 4 bases, leaving 10 bases between the germline ends. Germline CDR1 SGHNT, CDR2 YYREEE (reference sequence). The CDR3 extends over 14 amino acids. CDR3 amino acids: CASSFDSSYNEQFF. In DNA form, the CDR3 reads TGTGCCAGCAGCTTCGACAGTTCGTACAATGAGCAGTTCTTC.

This clone was found once. This chain links TRBV4-1 with TRBJ2-1; 8 bases fit TRBD1. CDR3 size: 15 residues. The V and J ends lost 6 bases and 2 bases, in that order; junction bases with no gene match: 6. Germline loops: CDR1 MGHRA, CDR2 YSYEKL. CDR3 nucleotides: TGCGCCAGCAGGAACCGGGACAGGACCTACAATGAGCAGTTCTTC. Protein: CASRNRDRTYNEQFF.

This sequence joins TRBV19 and TRBJ2-1, with 9 bases matching TRBD1. The length of the CDR3 is 18 residues. The germline V gene encodes CDR1 LNHDA and CDR2 SQIVND (reference sequence). The V gene end was trimmed by 5 bases and the J gene end by 1 base; junction bases not matched to a gene: 12. Written as DNA, the CDR3 is TGTGCCAGTAGTCCCCGGGGGACAGGGATACTATCCTACAATGAGCAGTTCTTC. Its translation is CASSPRGTGILSYNEQFF.

V is TRBV7-9 and J is TRBJ2-1, with TRBD2 matching over 13 bases. The V gene's germline CDR1 is SEHNR and CDR2 FQNEAQ (reference sequence). This CDR3 is built from 17 residues. With V trimmed by 5 bases and J by 7 bases, 11 bases remained unmatched. The CDR3 nucleotides are TGTGCCAGCAGCCTCCGGACTAGCGGGGGCGCTTATAATGAGCAGTTCTTC. Translating it yields CASSLRTSGGAYNEQFF.

The rearrangement uses TRBV5-5 and TRBJ2-3; D possibly corresponds to TRBD2 (6 bases). The CDR3 is 15 amino acids. The V and J ends lost 4 bases and 2 bases respectively, with 14 bases between them. Per the germline V gene, CDR1 is SGHKS and CDR2 is YYEKEE (reference sequence). CDR3 DNA sequence: TGTGCCAGCAGCCCCATTAGGACTAACACAGATACGCAGTATTTT. Translation: CASSPIRTNTDTQYF.

This chain joins TRBV7-2 and TRBJ1-2; 8 bases line up with TRBD1. After removal of 5 bases from V and 2 bases from J, the junction contained 4 bases not matched to a gene. The CDR3 is 14 amino acids. The V gene's germline CDR1 is SGHTA and CDR2 FQGNSA. Written as DNA, the CDR3 is TGTGCCAGCAGCCAGACAGGGGCAAACTATGGCTACACCTTC. Residues: CASSQTGANYGYTF.

This clone occurred once. This sequence joins TRBV7-7 and TRBJ2-3; D remains ambiguous. Trimming removed 5 bases from V and 2 bases from J, with 8 bases in between. Germline V lookup: CDR1 SSHAT, CDR2 FNYEAQ (reference sequence). The length of the CDR3 is 13 residues. Here the CDR3 DNA reads TGTGCCAGCAGCCTCAGCGACACAGATACGCAGTATTTT. It is translated as CASSLSDTDTQYF. The whole variable domain, remainder taken from reference TRBV7-7 and TRBJ2-3, is GAGVSQSPRYKVTKRGQDVTLRCDPISSHATLYWYQQALGQGPEFLTYFNYEAQPDKSGLPSDRFSAERPEGSISTLTIQRTEQRDSAMYRCASSLSDTDTQYFGPGTRLTVL.

J is TRBJ1-2 and V is TRBV6-6; a weak D match, TRBD1 (6 bases). Trimming took off 6 bases at V and 8 bases at J, with 13 bases between the two ends. Germline lookup yields CDR1 MNHNY and CDR2 SVGAGI (reference sequence). CDR3 length equals 12 residues. CDR3 region: CASSPRGGGYTF. As DNA, the CDR3 is TGTGCCAGCAGCCCTCGTGGGGGCGGCTACACCTTC.